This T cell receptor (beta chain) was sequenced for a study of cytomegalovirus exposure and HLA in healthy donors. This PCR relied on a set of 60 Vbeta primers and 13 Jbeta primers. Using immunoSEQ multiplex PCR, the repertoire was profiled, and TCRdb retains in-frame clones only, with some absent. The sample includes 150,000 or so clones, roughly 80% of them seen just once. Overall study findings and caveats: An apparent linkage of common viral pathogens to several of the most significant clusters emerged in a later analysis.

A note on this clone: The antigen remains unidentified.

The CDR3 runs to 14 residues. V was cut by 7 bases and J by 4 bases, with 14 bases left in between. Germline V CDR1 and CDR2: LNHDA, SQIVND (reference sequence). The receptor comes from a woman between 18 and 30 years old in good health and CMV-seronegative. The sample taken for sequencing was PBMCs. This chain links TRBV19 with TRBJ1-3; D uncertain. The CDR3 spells CASTPGLEGNTIYF. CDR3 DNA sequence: TGTGCCAGTACTCCCGGCCTGGAGGGAAACACCATATATTTT.